These 28 T cell receptor beta chains were sequenced from one sample in a study of vaccination and CD4 T cells after COVID-19. Their target antigens are unknown. Sequenced with the Oncomine TCR Beta short-read assay was DNA taken from cultured CD4+ T cells. TCRdb ran MiXCR on the PCR reads and lists one entry per CDR3 protein. The sample records around 17,000 distinct CDR3 sequences, approximately 56% being singletons. Documented treatment: approximately 10-day PBMC culture with coronavirus spike peptide pools or control peptides (ViraFEST assay). Source material: CD4+ T cells from blood, cultured in vitro. These receptors originate from a human donor who had recovered from COVID-19.

The chain links TRBV5-8 to TRBJ2-5, with 8 bases identical to TRBD1. V shed 4 bases and J 2 bases; nucleotides not matched to a gene: 4. Germline V gives CDR1 SGHTS, CDR2 YDEGEE. The CDR3 contains 14 residues. CDR3 sequence reads: CASSHRDRQETQYF. In DNA, the CDR3 is TGTGCCAGCAGCCACCGGGACAGGCAAGAGACCCAGTACTTC.

The chain links TRBV7-2 to TRBJ1-2; the D is unclear. Germline CDR1 reads SGHTA; CDR2 reads FQGNSA. This CDR3 has 12 residues. V was cut by 5 bases and J by 3 bases, with 7 bases left in between. The CDR3 DNA sequence: TGTGCCAGCAGCCCACATTACTATGGCTACACCTTC. Its protein is CASSPHYYGYTF. Drawing the rest from reference TRBV7-2 and TRBJ1-2, the complete variable domain is GAGVSQSPSNKVTEKGKDVELRCDPISGHTALYWYRQSLGQGLEFLIYFQGNSAPDKSGLPSDRFSAERTGGSVSTLTIQRTQQEDSAVYLCASSPHYYGYTFGSGTRLTVV.

The rearrangement joins TRBV6-1 to TRBJ1-4, with D tentatively TRBD1 (5 bases). CDR3 size: 12 residues. Germline V gene lookup returns CDR1 MNHNS and CDR2 SASEGT. V lost 2 bases to trimming and J lost 14 bases, with 12 bases between them. The DNA for the CDR3 is TGTGCCAGCAGTGAAATGAGGGGAGGCCTGTTTTTT. Its translation: CASSEMRGGLFF.

This clonotype was recorded only once. The rearrangement uses TRBV20-1 and TRBJ1-4, with a weak D call TRBD1 (6 bases). The CDR3 has 14 amino acids. V dropped 3 bases and J dropped 5 bases, with 13 bases sitting between them. Germline V gene sequence: CDR1 DFQATT, CDR2 SNEGSKA (reference sequence). CDR3 sequence reads: CSASPQGFNEKLFF. CDR3 nucleotide sequence: TGCAGTGCTAGTCCGCAGGGGTTCAATGAAAAACTGTTTTTT.

The rearrangement links TRBV6-1 to TRBJ1-6; 9 nucleotides line up with TRBD1. With V trimmed by 7 bases and J by 8 bases, 6 bases remained unmatched. The CDR3 contains 14 residues. Germline V gene data show CDR1 as MNHNS and CDR2 as SASEGT. The CDR3 nucleotides read TGTGCCAGCATATGGGGACAGGGCTATTCACCCCTCCACTTT. It yields the protein CASIWGQGYSPLHF.

V is TRBV6-2 or TRBV6-3 and J is TRBJ1-2; possibly TRBD1 for D (5 bases). The germline CDR1 and CDR2 sequences are MNHEY and SVGEGT. This CDR3 is built from 13 residues. V was trimmed by 7 bases and J by 9 bases, leaving 18 bases between them. CDR3 sequence: CASTYLPGTSYTF. The CDR3 nucleotides read TGTGCCAGCACCTACCTGCCAGGGACGAGCTACACCTTC.

This clonotype was counted once. The chain uses TRBV6-1 and TRBJ1-6; 7 bases match TRBD1. CDR1 MNHNS and CDR2 SASEGT come from the germline V gene. After removal of 8 bases from V and 5 bases from J, the junction contained 6 bases not matched to a gene. The CDR3 contains 14 residues. The CDR3 DNA follows: TGTGCCAGCGGCCGGGACAGAAATAATTCACCCCTCCACTTT. Amino acids: CASGRDRNNSPLHF.

The chain joins TRBV20-1 to TRBJ1-5; the D gene is possibly TRBD1 (5 bases). The V end lost 1 base, the J end lost 4 bases, and 14 bases lay between the germline ends. Looked up from germline, CDR1 is DFQATT and CDR2 is SNEGSKA (reference sequence). The CDR3 sequence is 15 residues long. This CDR3 reads CSARVGGAPNQPQHF. Written as DNA, the CDR3 is TGCAGTGCTAGAGTGGGAGGGGCCCCGAATCAGCCCCAGCATTTT.

This clonotype was seen more than once but under ten times. The chain links TRBV27 to TRBJ1-5; D is unresolved. The germline V gene has CDR1 MNHEY and CDR2 SMNVEV (reference sequence). The CDR3 spans 12 residues. V was trimmed by 3 bases and J by 4 bases, leaving 4 bases between them. The CDR3: CASSFLNQPQHF. CDR3 nucleotides: TGTGCCAGCAGTTTCTTAAATCAGCCCCAGCATTTT.

The V and J genes are TRBV6-5 and TRBJ2-5; D may be TRBD1 (6 bases). V was shortened by 4 bases and J by 5 bases, with 20 bases between the two germline ends. The CDR3 has 16 amino acids. CDR1 MNHEY and CDR2 SVGAGI come from the germline V gene. CDR3 loop: CASSSRMADRRETQYF. The CDR3, as DNA: TGTGCCAGCAGTTCGCGCATGGCAGACAGGAGGGAGACCCAGTACTTC.

J is TRBJ2-3 and V is TRBV27, with D maybe TRBD1 (5 bases). The CDR3 contains 16 residues. Trimming pared 0 bases from V and 2 bases from J, leaving 12 bases between. The germline gives CDR1 MNHEY, CDR2 SMNVEV (reference sequence). The CDR3 is CASSLSGQGSTDTQYF. In nucleotides, the CDR3 is TGTGCCAGCAGTTTATCGGGGCAGGGATCCACAGATACGCAGTATTTT.

J is TRBJ2-3 and V is TRBV6-1, with D perhaps assigned TRBD1 or TRBD2 (5 bases each). Germline CDR1 MNHNS, CDR2 SASEGT. The CDR3 runs to 14 residues. Between the trimmed V and J ends, which lost 2 bases and 0 bases, there was a span of 6 bases. CDR3 sequence (DNA): TGTGCCAGCAGTGAAAGGGACAGCACAGATACGCAGTATTTT. Translated: CASSERDSTDTQYF.

The rearrangement joins TRBV5-1 to TRBJ2-2; D is uncertain. Trimming shortened V by 1 base and J by 9 bases, and 16 bases separated the two germline ends. The CDR3 totals 15 residues. Per germline, CDR1 SGHRS and CDR2 YFSETQ. The CDR3 here is CASSLLGQPHRELFF. CDR3 bases: TGCGCCAGCAGCTTGCTTGGGCAGCCCCACCGGGAGCTGTTTTTT.

This clonotype has only one observation. The chain combines TRBV24-1 with TRBJ2-1, with D maybe TRBD2 (6 bases). The germline gives CDR1 KGHDR, CDR2 SFDVKD. The CDR3 spans 14 residues. Trimming shortened V by 7 bases and J by 5 bases, and 14 bases separated the two germline ends. Here the CDR3 DNA reads TGTGCCACCAGCGGGCCTGGAGGGCACAATGAGCAGTTCTTC. Translated: CATSGPGGHNEQFF.

The rearrangement joins TRBV11-2 to TRBJ2-5; D may be TRBD1 or TRBD2 (5 bases each). The germline V and J ends were trimmed by 5 bases and 7 bases, with 11 bases remaining between them. CDR3 length: 12 residues. The germline CDR1 and CDR2 sequences are SGHAT and FQNNGV. Here the CDR3 reads CASSGTRLTQYF. In DNA, the CDR3 is TGTGCCAGCAGCGGGACCCGGCTGACCCAGTACTTC.

This chain's CDR3 is CASSLSLEGVYEQFF. The CDR3 DNA follows: TGTGCCAGCAGCTTAAGTCTAGAAGGTGTCTATGAGCAGTTCTTC. The genes are TRBV7-9 and TRBJ2-1; D call uncertain. V lost 2 bases and J lost 8, with 16 bases in between. The germline CDR1 and CDR2 sequences are SEHNR and FQNEAQ (reference sequence). CDR3 size: 15 residues.

This clonotype was recorded a few times. This chain connects TRBV19 to TRBJ1-1, with 7 bases aligning to TRBD1. The V gene's germline CDR1 is LNHDA and CDR2 SQIVND (reference sequence). The CDR3 is 14 amino acids. The V and J ends lost 5 bases and 5 bases, in that order; junction bases with no gene match: 8. DNA of the CDR3: TGTGCCAGTAGTGGTAGGGGGCGGGGTACTGAAGCTTTCTTT. Translation gives CASSGRGRGTEAFF.

V is TRBV15 and J is TRBJ1-1, with D perhaps TRBD1 (5 bases). This CDR3 region has 14 residues. The germline V gene has CDR1 LNHNV and CDR2 YYDKDF (reference sequence). Trimming left V 0 bases short and J 1 base short, with 6 bases between. The CDR3 sequence: CATSREGGNTEAFF. CDR3 DNA: TGTGCCACCAGCAGAGAGGGGGGGAACACTGAAGCTTTCTTT.

The V gene is TRBV20-1, the J gene TRBJ2-1, with D possibly matching TRBD2 (5 bases). The CDR3 is made up of 15 amino acids. The ends were cut back, 3 bases at V and 0 bases at J, with 12 bases in the middle. Germline V gene lookup returns CDR1 DFQATT and CDR2 SNEGSKA (reference sequence). CDR3 region: CSASRGYTSYNEQFF. The CDR3, as DNA: TGCAGTGCTAGCCGCGGGTATACCTCCTACAATGAGCAGTTCTTC.

This clonotype appeared a few times. This chain uses TRBV7-3 with TRBJ2-3, with TRBD2 as a possible D gene (6 bases). CDR1 and CDR2 from the germline V gene are SGHTA and FQGTGA. V shed 6 bases and J shed 5 bases, with 12 bases lying between them. The CDR3 runs 13 residues. CDR3 sequence: CASSQTSVDTQYF. Written as DNA, the CDR3 is TGTGCCAGCAGTCAGACTAGTGTAGATACGCAGTATTTT.

V gene TRBV15 combines with J gene TRBJ1-5; D call uncertain. Germline V gene lookup returns CDR1 LNHNV and CDR2 YYDKDF (reference sequence). Trimming shortened V by 3 bases and J by 11 bases, and 14 bases separated the two germline ends. The CDR3 contains 13 residues. The CDR3 nucleotides are TGTGCCACCAGCAGGTCTGAAGTCGGTGCCCAGCATTTT. This gives the protein CATSRSEVGAQHF. Complete variable domain (other parts from reference TRBV15 and TRBJ1-5): DAMVIQNPRYQVTQFGKPVTLSCSQTLNHNVMYWYQQKSSQAPKLLFHYYDKDFNNEADTPDNFQSRRPNTSFCFLDIRSPGLGDTAMYLCATSRSEVGAQHFGDGTRLSIL.

V usage is TRBV29-1 and J usage is TRBJ2-3, with D uncertain. CDR3 length: 13 amino acids. V was shortened by 7 bases and J by 5 bases, with 16 bases between the two germline ends. The germline V gene has CDR1 SQVTM and CDR2 ANQGSEA. For the CDR3, the DNA is TGCAGCGCGATCTGGACGAGACAAGATACGCAGTATTTT. It yields the protein CSAIWTRQDTQYF.

This clonotype was observed a handful of times. The rearrangement uses TRBV20-1 and TRBJ2-5; perhaps TRBD1 as D (6 bases). Trimming took off 7 bases at V and 5 bases at J, with 20 bases between the two ends. The CDR3 covers 14 residues. Germline V gene sequence: CDR1 DFQATT, CDR2 SNEGSKA (reference sequence). CDR3 DNA sequence: TGCAGTGGAACCGTAAGGGGGAGCTGGGAGACCCAGTACTTC. It translates to CSGTVRGSWETQYF.

The chain links TRBV7-3 to TRBJ2-7, with D unresolved. CDR1 is SGHTA and CDR2 is FQGTGA in the germline V gene. CDR3 length: 14 residues. Deletions cut 1 base from V and 0 bases from J, with 7 bases between. This chain's CDR3 is CASSLRPGSYEQYF. The CDR3 DNA sequence: TGTGCCAGCAGCTTAAGGCCCGGCTCCTACGAGCAGTACTTC. The whole variable domain, remainder taken from reference TRBV7-3 and TRBJ2-7, is GAGVSQTPSNKVTEKGKYVELRCDPISGHTALYWYRQSLGQGPEFLIYFQGTGAADDSGLPNDRFFAVRPEGSVSTLKIQRTERGDSAVYLCASSLRPGSYEQYFGPGTRLTVT.

This chain joins TRBV6-5 and TRBJ2-4, with a tentative D call TRBD2 (5 bases). Per germline, CDR1 MNHEY and CDR2 SVGAGI. The V end was cut by 2 bases, the J end by 0 bases, with 11 bases between. The CDR3 sequence is 16 residues long. The CDR3 protein is CASSYDPREAKNIQYF. The CDR3 coding sequence is TGTGCCAGCAGTTACGACCCCCGGGAAGCCAAAAACATTCAGTACTTC.

V gene TRBV20-1 combines with J gene TRBJ2-7, with unresolved D. Germline CDR1 reads DFQATT; CDR2 reads SNEGSKA (reference sequence). This CDR3 comprises 12 residues. Trimming shortened V by 1 base and J by 3 bases, and 7 bases separated the two germline ends. The chain's CDR3 is CSARVSLYEQYF. The CDR3 region has the DNA TGCAGTGCTAGAGTGTCCCTCTACGAGCAGTACTTC.

The chain recombines TRBV7-2 with TRBJ2-1; weak D call: TRBD1 (5 bases). Germline CDR1 SGHTA, CDR2 FQGNSA. The CDR3 covers 16 residues. With 5 bases removed from V and 2 bases from J, the gap between germline ends came to 16 bases. The CDR3, as DNA: TGTGCCAGCAGCGATAGACAGAGGAGTACCTACAATGAGCAGTTCTTC. This translates into CASSDRQRSTYNEQFF.

This clonotype was seen a few times. V is TRBV20-1 and J is TRBJ1-1; the D gene is possibly TRBD1 (6 bases). V dropped 6 bases and J dropped 5 bases, with 16 bases sitting between them. Germline V gene data show CDR1 as DFQATT and CDR2 as SNEGSKA (reference sequence). The CDR3 consists of 13 residues. CDR3 coding DNA: TGCAGTGCCCCGAGGACAGCTGGGACTGAAGCTTTCTTT. This gives the protein CSAPRTAGTEAFF.